This record concerns one T cell receptor (beta chain) sequence. Its target is unknown. RNA transcripts yielded amplified TCR beta CDR3 regions. RT-PCR with HTBI primers came first, then second-round multiplex PCR. TCRdb redid the calling of the multiplex PCR reads with MiXCR, one entry per CDR3 protein. This sample yields about 740,000 distinct CDR3 sequences, of which 40% are seen a single time; roughly 46% belongs to the top ten. The data stem from a study of Graves' ophthalmopathy and Graves' hyperthyroidism. As for the study in general: Upon initial diagnosis and before any treatment, peripheral blood was collected. General study results and limits: Clonotypes were expanded in thyroid at above 0.001 frequency, and most also appeared in blood. A 13-signature model separated ophthalmopathy from stable hyperthyroidism, 87.88% sensitivity, 65% to 82% specificity.

Trimming stripped 11 bases from V and 2 bases from J, with 21 bases between. The CDR3 is 15 residues long. Per germline, CDR1 MNHNY and CDR2 SVGAGI (reference sequence). Establishment of the diagnosis relied upon clinical symptoms, serum thyroxine, TRAb, thyroid ultrasound and orbital computed tomography. The TCR comes from an adult man with Graves' ophthalmopathy. This chain links TRBV6-6 with TRBJ2-5, with D perhaps given as TRBD1 or TRBD2 (6 bases each). The sequencing sample was made of peripheral blood. The CDR3 region has the DNA TGTGCCTCCACCGGGGGCAATTGGCCACAAGAGACCCAGTACTTC. Protein: CASTGGNWPQETQYF.